This T cell receptor (beta chain) came from a study of T cell repertoires in ileal Crohn's disease (dated by TCRdb to about 2019). Some background on the complete study: The median duration of disease was roughly eight years, and at the time of surgery roughly 36% of patients were active smokers. The study sequenced 171 mucosal samples from 50 to 65 patients, taken at several locations on the surgical specimen and at postoperative endoscopy. Every patient underwent surgery because of a complication, which was stricturing disease in 61% of cases and penetrating disease in 39%. TCR repertoire analysis was performed in fewer than 70 Crohn's disease patients drawn from a prospective multicentre cohort. Roughly half of the patients were given postoperative therapy, with around 20 on anti-TNF agents and 11 on thiopurines. The study was conducted in parallel with a multicentre cohort built to find predictors of early endoscopic recurrence after ileocolonic resection. Endoscopic postoperative recurrence was defined by a Rutgeerts score above i0.

Results the study describes overall, beyond this receptor: A significantly higher proportion of clonal expansions was observed in active smokers at surgery than in non-smokers (about 25% vs 20%, p=0.02). Mucosal CD4 and CD8 T cells were sorted and sequenced only in a subgroup of patients, whose size was not stated. More high-frequency clones were carried by sorted CD8 T cells than by CD4 T cells, suggesting that mucosal expansions were mainly CD8. Higher percentages of high-frequency clones at the time of surgery were linked to endoscopic recurrence, and every patient with clonality above 26.8% (18/57) had recurrence.

This clone turned up a few times. This clone's antigen is unknown. No base quality information exists; no much larger clone differs at one position. The CDR3 holds 15 amino acids from the cysteine to the phenylalanine. The retained sequence is limited to the CDR3, 45 bases, with the frame set at the first base. As encoded in the germline V gene, CDR1 is SGHDT while CDR2 is YYEEEE. Cut back by 2 bases and 6 bases, the V and J ends lie 17 bases apart. Five hundred nanograms of biopsy DNA per sample were submitted for commercial TCRB immunosequencing. CDR3 regions were amplified from genomic DNA by Adaptive Biotechnology using a two-step, amplification bias-controlled multiplex PCR. Primers covering every V and J gene segment were used in the first PCR, while barcodes and Illumina adapters were added in the second PCR. An Illumina instrument was used to sequence the CDR3 libraries. The original methods were these. The analysis used both the pipelines supplied by the vendor and custom analysis of the raw data in R/Bioconductor with R version 3.3.0. Clonality, which ranges from 0 to 1, was calculated as the inverse of the normalised Shannon entropy across all productive clones. The repertoire share taken up by the top 100 clones defined high-frequency clones, and only clones that passed a 95% confidence test were kept. Repertoire diversity was measured with the Simpson index, and overlap between samples was measured with the Morisita-Horn index. TCRdb holds this immuneACCESS table with in-frame rearrangements only. Some clones are missing; in checked studies, unresolved V genes explain under half, and the rest has no known cause. V and J calls and clone size come straight from that table; D and trimming were deduced from the DNA. This sample comprises several thousand clones, around 90% of them detected only once. The ten largest make up more than 5% of the sample.

Eligible patients were adults with ileal or ileocolonic Crohn's disease who had an indication for ileocolonic resection. Before DNA extraction, whole ileal mucosal biopsies were kept frozen at -80 degrees C. Genomic DNA was isolated from frozen whole biopsies using a TRizol-based method, and the DNA was quantified with a NanoDrop 2000 spectrophotometer. Recombination joined TRBV5-6 with TRBJ1-2, with the identity of the D gene unclear. The sequence came from an adult with Crohn's disease. The specimen was ileal tissue. For the CDR3, the sequence is CASSFGYLTIHGYTF. The nucleotides read TGTGCCAGCAGCTTTGGGTACCTGACAATCCATGGCTACACCTTC. With all but the CDR3 taken from the reference TRBV5-6 and TRBJ1-2 genes, the full variable domain is: DAGVTQSPTHLIKTRGQQVTLRCSPKSGHDTVSWYQQALGQGPQFIFQYYEEEERQRGNFPDRFSGHQFPNYSSELNVNALLLGDSALYLCASSFGYLTIHGYTFGSGTRLTVV.